This T cell receptor (beta chain) comes out of a study of identical twins. General study results and limits: Within monozygotic twins, out-of-frame TCR alpha sharing was underestimated by the models.

This clonotype came up many times. Its antigen remains unidentified. In every case, the donor was a healthy Caucasian. TCRdb fed the 5' RACE reads into MiXCR, producing one record per CDR3 protein. This sample yields about 250,000 distinct CDR3 sequences, of which about 8.3% are seen a single time; 2.5% to 3.5% belongs to the top ten. These data were also reused for a study on yellow fever vaccine responses in identical twins. That paper notes: Twins reportedly had a vaccine T cell response that seemed partly convergent, partly personalized.

The sample taken for sequencing was CD8+ T cells sorted from blood. The receptor's source is a young woman in good health.

As DNA, the CDR3 is TGTGCCAGCAGCCCAATGCCCCAGGACTGGGGTGAGAATGAAAAACTGTTTTTT. Translation: CASSPMPQDWGENEKLFF. This chain links TRBV4-2 with TRBJ1-4; D is unclear. V was trimmed by 4 bases and J by 5 bases, leaving 23 bases between them. The CDR3 has 18 amino acids. The germline V gene encodes CDR1 LGHNA and CDR2 YNFKEQ.